Described below is a single T cell receptor beta chain sequence and its context. This entry comes from a study of blood T cell repertoires in COVID-19. Study information: COVID-19 samples collected from the United States, Italy and Spain covered acute and convalescent phases. T cells, B-cell-depleted T cells, or PBMCs supplied cDNA or gDNA.

Study processing details: Researchers report that nucleated cell counts were estimated from reference gene primer amplification. Repertoires were generated with immunoSEQ multiplex PCR, while TCRdb's copy carries only in-frame clones and drops some. Clone size and V and J calls were adopted from that table, with D and trimming inferred from the DNA. The sample holds about 260,000 clones, approximately 86% seen once. This TCR derives from a man aged 25-45 years with active or convalescent COVID-19. Material: peripheral blood.

CDR3 region: CASSDGTGIDEQYF. The CDR3, as DNA: TGCGCCAGCAGCGATGGGACAGGGATCGACGAGCAGTACTTC. This rearrangement joins TRBV10-1 to TRBJ2-7, with 9 bases aligning to TRBD1. V dropped 6 bases and J dropped 5; count of bases not matched to a gene: 8. The CDR3 is made up of 14 amino acids. CDR1 and CDR2 (germline): WNHNN, SYGVQD (reference sequence).